This T cell receptor (beta chain) was identified in a study of cytomegalovirus exposure and HLA in healthy donors. The wider study: Inside one of the first data releases sat about 85 million unique TCRs taken from HLA-typed donors.

Primers included in the PCR were 60 Vbeta and 13 Jbeta primers. Here immunoSEQ multiplex PCR was the method, and the copy in TCRdb shows in-frame clones only, minus some. The table has roughly 120,000 clones, about 81% seen once. CDR1 and CDR2 from the germline V gene are LNHDA and SQIVND (reference sequence). V was pared by 5 bases and J by 2 bases, with 11 bases of the junction left unmatched. CDR3 length equals 17 residues. The sequence came from a woman aged 40 to 55 in good health and CMV-seropositive. J is TRBJ2-7 and V is TRBV19, with 11 nucleotides matching TRBD2. The sample comprised PBMCs. CDR3 residues: CASSVTSGTAEAYEQYF. The CDR3 coding sequence is TGTGCCAGTAGTGTGACTAGCGGGACCGCCGAGGCCTACGAGCAGTACTTC. The full variable domain, completed using reference TRBV19 and TRBJ2-7, is DGGITQSPKYLFRKEGQNVTLSCEQNLNHDAMYWYRQDPGQGLRLIYYSQIVNDFQKGDIAEGYSVSREKKESFPLTVTSAQKNPTAFYLCASSVTSGTAEAYEQYFGPGTRLTVT.